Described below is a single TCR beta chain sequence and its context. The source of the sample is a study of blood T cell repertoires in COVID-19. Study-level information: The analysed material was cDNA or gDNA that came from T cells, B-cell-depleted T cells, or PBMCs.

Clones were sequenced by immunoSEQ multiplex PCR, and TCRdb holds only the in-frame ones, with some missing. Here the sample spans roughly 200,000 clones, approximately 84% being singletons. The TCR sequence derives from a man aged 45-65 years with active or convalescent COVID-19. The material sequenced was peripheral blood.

The chain's CDR3 is CASSLAGEDRAGNTIYF. Written as DNA, the CDR3 is TGTGCCAGCAGCTTAGCGGGGGAGGACAGGGCTGGAAACACCATATATTTT. This chain uses TRBV7-9 with TRBJ1-3; 8 positions match TRBD1. V shed 0 bases and J 2 bases; nucleotides not matched to a gene: 6. The CDR3 has 17 residues. CDR1 is SEHNR and CDR2 is FQNEAQ in the germline V gene (reference sequence).